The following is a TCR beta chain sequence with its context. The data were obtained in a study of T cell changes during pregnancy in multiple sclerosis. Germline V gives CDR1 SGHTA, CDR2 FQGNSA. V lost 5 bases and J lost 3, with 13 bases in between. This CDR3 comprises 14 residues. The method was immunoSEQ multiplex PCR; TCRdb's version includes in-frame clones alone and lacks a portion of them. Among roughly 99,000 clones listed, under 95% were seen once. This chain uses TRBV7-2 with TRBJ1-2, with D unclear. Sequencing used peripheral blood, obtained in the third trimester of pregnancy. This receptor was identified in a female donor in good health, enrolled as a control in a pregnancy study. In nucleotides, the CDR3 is TGTGCCAGCAGCACGCCCTCAGAGGACTATGGCTACACCTTC. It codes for CASSTPSEDYGYTF.